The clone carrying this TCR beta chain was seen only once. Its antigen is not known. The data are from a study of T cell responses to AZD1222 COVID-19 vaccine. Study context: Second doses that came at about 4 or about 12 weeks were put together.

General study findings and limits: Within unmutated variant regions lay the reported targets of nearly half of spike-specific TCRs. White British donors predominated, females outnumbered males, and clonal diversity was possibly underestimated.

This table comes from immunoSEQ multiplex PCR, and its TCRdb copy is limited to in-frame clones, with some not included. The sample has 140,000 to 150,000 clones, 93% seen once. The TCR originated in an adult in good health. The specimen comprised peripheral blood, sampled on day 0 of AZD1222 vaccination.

In DNA form, the CDR3 reads TGTGCCAGCAGCTTAGTAGGGGACTATGGCTACACCTTC. Its translation is CASSLVGDYGYTF. The rearrangement uses TRBV7-2 and TRBJ1-2; D is possibly TRBD1 (5 bases). The CDR3 has 13 residues. Germline V gene sequence: CDR1 SGHTA, CDR2 FQGNSA. V lost 1 base and J 3 bases, leaving 6 bases between the germline ends.